This TCR beta chain was documented in a study of shared clonotypes between healthy human individuals. As for this clone: Its antigen is not known.

The germline CDR1 and CDR2 sequences are LNHDA and SQIVND (reference sequence). V was clipped by 10 bases and J by 8 bases, with 8 bases between them. There are 10 residues in the CDR3. The authors distributed each subset's genomic DNA evenly over several immunoSEQ plates. How the authors handled the data: Without quality scores, immunoSEQ junctional reads could not be filtered like full-length reads. The protocol was immunoSEQ multiplex PCR, while the TCRdb copy is restricted to in-frame clones and leaves out a portion. V and J calls plus clone size are reproduced from that table; the DNA served to infer D and trimming. This table has hundreds of thousands of clones, roughly 72% appearing once. Findings of the study overall: Limited genetic and exposure-history diversity came from having few donors.

The gene calls are TRBV19 and TRBJ1-4; D is undetermined. The material sequenced was PBMCs. The receptor's source is a woman aged 40 to 50 in good health. Some clones in this sample may be carry-over from other donors' samples. The CDR3 protein is CATRGEKLFF. The DNA for the CDR3 is TGTGCCACCCGAGGGGAAAAACTGTTTTTT.